This is a list of T cell receptor beta chains from one sample in a study of OX40 agonist ivuxolimab in advanced cancers. Sequencing used immunoSEQ multiplex PCR; TCRdb keeps in-frame clones, though not all of them. This table has fewer than 200,000 clones, 94% appearing once. The input for sequencing was CD4+ or CD8+ T cells sorted from blood, taken in a trial of the OX40 agonist ivuxolimab. The receptors were sampled from an adult with an advanced solid tumor such as melanoma, head and neck, liver or kidney cancer. Both conserved end residues are part of each CDR3. A D gene is named only where the DNA matches it firmly. Size values are once, few and many counts, or a class for expanded clones, and some rows have none.

v_gene	d_gene	j_gene	abundance	CDR3nt	CDR3aa
TRBV19	TRBD2	TRBJ2-7	.	TGTGCCAGTGGGACTAGCGGTTACGAGCAGTACTTC	CASGTSGYEQYF
TRBV18	TRBD1	TRBJ1-1	.	TGTGCCAGCTCACGACAGGGGGAGAACACTGAAGCTTTCTTT	CASSRQGENTEAFF
TRBV9	TRBD1	TRBJ2-7	.	TGTGCCAGCAGCGCACGCCCCGGGACAGGGAAGGACTACGAGCAGTACTTC	CASSARPGTGKDYEQYF
TRBV29-1	.	TRBJ1-6	once	TGCAGCGTTGACAACGGGCCAGGGTCACCCCTCCACTTT	CSVDNGPGSPLHF
TRBV19	.	TRBJ2-1	.	TGTGCCAGTAAGGGGGTACAGGGTCTGTCCTTCTACAATGAGCAGTTCTTC	CASKGVQGLSFYNEQFF
TRBV28	TRBD1	TRBJ1-2	.	TGTGCCAGCATAGGGGGCGCAGATGGCTACACCTTC	CASIGGADGYTF
TRBV7-8	.	TRBJ1-2	.	TGTGCCAGACGCCCTAGGAGGGGTCTAAACTATGGCTACACCTTC	CARRPRRGLNYGYTF
TRBV9	TRBD2	TRBJ2-1	.	TGTGCCAGCAGCGTGGGACTAGAGGGCAGCGAGCAGTTCTTC	CASSVGLEGSEQFF
TRBV6-5	TRBD1	TRBJ1-1	.	TGTGCCAGCAGTAACAGGGGGCTCGGGACTGAAGCTTTCTTT	CASSNRGLGTEAFF
TRBV27	.	TRBJ1-2	.	TGTGCCAGCAGTTTAGGACAGTATAACTATGGCTACACCTTC	CASSLGQYNYGYTF
TRBV11-2	TRBD2	TRBJ2-1	.	TGTGCCAGCAGCTACGACGGGGGGGCTTTCAATGAGCAGTTCTTC	CASSYDGGAFNEQFF
TRBV19	.	TRBJ2-7	.	TGTGCCAGTAGTCCTCGTCGGGAGCATCGCTCCTACGAGCAGTACTTC	CASSPRREHRSYEQYF
TRBV11-3	TRBD2	TRBJ2-3	once	TGTGCCAGCAGCCTGGGACTAGCGGGAGGGCGCACAGATACGCAGTATTTT	CASSLGLAGGRTDTQYF
TRBV11-1	.	TRBJ2-3	.	TGTGCCAGCAGCCGTTGGGGGGAGGGCACAGATACGCAGTATTTT	CASSRWGEGTDTQYF
TRBV7-9	.	TRBJ1-2	.	TGTGCCAGCAGCCCCCGGTCCCGAGAGGTCTATGGCTACACCTTC	CASSPRSREVYGYTF
TRBV6-1	.	TRBJ2-6	.	TGTGCCAGCAGTGAGTGGGCTGGGGGGGCAACGACTGGGGCCAACGTCCTGACTTTC	CASSEWAGGATTGANVLTF
TRBV29-1	.	TRBJ2-7	once	TGCAGCGTTGGGAACAGGGCTGCGTCCTACGAGCAGTACTTC	CSVGNRAASYEQYF
TRBV2	TRBD1	TRBJ2-4	.	TGTGCCAGCAGCCCCGGGGTTTGGGACAGGGTAGCCAAAAACATTCAGTACTTC	CASSPGVWDRVAKNIQYF